The source of this TCR beta chain is a study of early T cells in non-severe SARS-CoV-2 infection. For the study at large: Sequenced material consisted of bulk RNA (from unsorted whole blood), and chains were unpaired.

Germline loops: CDR1 SGHRS, CDR2 YFSETQ. The CDR3 loop spans 13 amino acids. V dropped 7 bases and J dropped 5; count of bases not matched to a gene: 9. Individual cDNA molecules received unique molecular identifiers. Via MiXCR, TCRdb re-called the 5' RACE reads, giving one row per CDR3 protein. The sample holds 95,000 to 120,000 distinct CDR3 sequences, 9% to 13% seen once. This clonotype was picked up many times. Sequenced input: whole blood. The source of this sequence is an adult who was a healthcare worker with PCR-confirmed SARS-CoV-2 infection or an uninfected control (not recorded which). This chain links TRBV5-1 with TRBJ2-7; 7 nucleotides line up with TRBD1. The CDR3 DNA sequence: TGCGCCAGCGGCCTTCGACAGGGCAACGAGCAGTACTTC. Its protein product is CASGLRQGNEQYF.